This TCR beta chain was retrieved from a study of blood T cell repertoires in COVID-19. V gave up 7 bases and J gave up 1 base, with 16 bases separating them. The CDR3 covers 15 residues. CDR1 and CDR2 from the germline V gene are SNHLY and FYNNEI. Produced via immunoSEQ multiplex PCR; TCRdb's table is partial and in-frame only. The sample holds about 130,000 clones, about four fifths seen once. This sequence joins TRBV2 and TRBJ2-5; tentative D call: TRBD1 (6 bases). Source material: peripheral blood. The source is a man in his forties with active or convalescent COVID-19. The CDR3 DNA sequence: TGTGCCAGCACCAAGACAGGCGCGGTCCAAGAGACCCAGTACTTC. This sequence encodes CASTKTGAVQETQYF.